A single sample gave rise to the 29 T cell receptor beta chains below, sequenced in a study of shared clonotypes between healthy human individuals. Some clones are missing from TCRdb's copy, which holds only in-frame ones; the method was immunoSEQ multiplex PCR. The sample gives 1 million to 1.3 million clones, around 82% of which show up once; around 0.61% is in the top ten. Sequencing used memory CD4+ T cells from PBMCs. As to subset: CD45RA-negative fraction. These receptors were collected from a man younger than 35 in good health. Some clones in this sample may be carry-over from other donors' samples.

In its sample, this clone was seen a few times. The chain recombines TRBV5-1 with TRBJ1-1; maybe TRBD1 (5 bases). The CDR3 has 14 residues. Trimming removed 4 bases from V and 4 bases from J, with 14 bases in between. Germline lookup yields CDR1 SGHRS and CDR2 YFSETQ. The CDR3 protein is CASSISQGGTEAFF. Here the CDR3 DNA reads TGCGCCAGCAGCATCTCCCAGGGAGGCACTGAAGCTTTCTTT.

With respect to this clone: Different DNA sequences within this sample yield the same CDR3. The CDR3 sequence is CSVAGAEETQYF. CDR3 nucleotide sequence: TGCAGCGTTGCGGGGGCAGAAGAGACCCAGTACTTC. The chain employs TRBV29-1 and TRBJ2-5; tentatively, D is TRBD1 or TRBD2 (6 bases each). The CDR3 consists of 12 residues. CDR1 is SQVTM, CDR2 ANQGSEA, per germline. V lost 4 bases and J lost 3, with 9 bases in between. Full variable domain (outside the CDR3, taken from reference TRBV29-1 and TRBJ2-5): SAVISQKPSRDICQRGTSLTIQCQVDSQVTMMFWYRQQPGQSLTLIATANQGSEATYESGFVIDKFPISRPNLTFSTLTVSNMSPEDSSIYLCSVAGAEETQYFGPGTRLLVL.

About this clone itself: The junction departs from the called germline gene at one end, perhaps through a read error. CDR3 nucleotide sequence: TGCAGTGCTGGCACTGATCAGCACCAGCATTTT. It translates to CSAGTDQHQHF. The rearrangement joins TRBV20-1 to TRBJ1-5; no reliable D call. CDR3 length: 11 amino acids. CDR1 is DFQATT and CDR2 is SNEGSKA in the germline V gene (reference sequence).

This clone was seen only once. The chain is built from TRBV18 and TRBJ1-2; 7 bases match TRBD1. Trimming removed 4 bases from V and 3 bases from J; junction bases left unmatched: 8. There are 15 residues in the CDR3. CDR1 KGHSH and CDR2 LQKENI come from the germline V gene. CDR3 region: CASSLLTGDHYGYTF. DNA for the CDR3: TGTGCCAGCTCACTGCTTACAGGGGATCACTATGGCTACACCTTC.

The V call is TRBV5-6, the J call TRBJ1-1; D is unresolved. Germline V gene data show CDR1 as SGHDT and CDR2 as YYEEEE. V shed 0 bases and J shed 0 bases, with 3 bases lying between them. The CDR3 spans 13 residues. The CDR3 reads CASSLGMNTEAFF. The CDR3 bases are TGTGCCAGCAGCTTGGGCATGAACACTGAAGCTTTCTTT.

The CDR3: CASSPAGLQETQYF. The CDR3 bases are TGTGCCAGCTCCCCAGCGGGATTACAAGAGACCCAGTACTTC. V and J are TRBV18 and TRBJ2-5, with TRBD2 matching over 7 bases. The V gene's germline CDR1 is KGHSH and CDR2 LQKENI. The CDR3 sequence is 14 residues long. V lost 6 bases, J lost 2 bases, and 6 bases stayed unmatched.

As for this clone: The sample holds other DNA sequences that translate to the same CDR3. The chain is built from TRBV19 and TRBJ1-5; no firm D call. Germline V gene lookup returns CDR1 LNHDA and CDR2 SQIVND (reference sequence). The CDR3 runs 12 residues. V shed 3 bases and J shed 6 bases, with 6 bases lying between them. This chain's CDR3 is CASSIVPQPQHF. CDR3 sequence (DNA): TGTGCCAGTAGTATTGTACCTCAGCCCCAGCATTTT.

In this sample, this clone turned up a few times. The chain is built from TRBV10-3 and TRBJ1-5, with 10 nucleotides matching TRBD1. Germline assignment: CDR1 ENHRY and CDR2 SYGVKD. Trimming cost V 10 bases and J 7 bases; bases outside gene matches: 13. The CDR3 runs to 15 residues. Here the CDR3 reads CATSGQGVTGQPQHF. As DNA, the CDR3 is TGTGCCACCTCCGGACAGGGGGTCACGGGGCAGCCCCAGCATTTT.

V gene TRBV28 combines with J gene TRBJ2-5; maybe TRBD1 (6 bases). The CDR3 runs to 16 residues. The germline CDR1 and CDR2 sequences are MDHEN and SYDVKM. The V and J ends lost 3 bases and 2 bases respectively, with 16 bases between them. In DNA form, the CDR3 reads TGTGCCAGCAGTTTTCAGGGGCCACCCCTTCAAGAGACCCAGTACTTC. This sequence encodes CASSFQGPPLQETQYF. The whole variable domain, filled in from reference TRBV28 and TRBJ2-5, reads DVKVTQSSRYLVKRTGEKVFLECVQDMDHENMFWYRQDPGLGLRLIYFSYDVKMKEKGDIPEGYSVSREKKERFSLILESASTNQTSMYLCASSFQGPPLQETQYFGPGTRLLVL.

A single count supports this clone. This chain's CDR3 is CASSSSQWTGLGTQYF. DNA of the CDR3: TGTGCCAGCAGTTCCTCTCAGTGGACAGGCCTGGGGACCCAGTACTTC. This chain uses TRBV28 with TRBJ2-5; 7 bases fit TRBD1. The V gene's germline CDR1 is MDHEN and CDR2 SYDVKM. The CDR3 length is 16 residues. V was clipped by 4 bases and J by 7 bases; unmatched bases: 15.

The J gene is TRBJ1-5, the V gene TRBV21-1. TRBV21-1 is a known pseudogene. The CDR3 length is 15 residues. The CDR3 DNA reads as TGTGCCAGCAGCGGCGTTGGCCGACTCAATCAGCCCCAGCATTTT. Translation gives CASSGVGRLNQPQHF.

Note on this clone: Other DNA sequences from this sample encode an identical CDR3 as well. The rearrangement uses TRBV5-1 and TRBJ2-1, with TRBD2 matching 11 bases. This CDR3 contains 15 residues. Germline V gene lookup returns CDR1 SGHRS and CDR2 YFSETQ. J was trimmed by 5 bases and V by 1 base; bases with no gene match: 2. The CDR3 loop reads CASSLLAGGDNEQFF. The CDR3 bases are TGCGCCAGCAGCTTGTTAGCGGGAGGGGACAATGAGCAGTTCTTC.

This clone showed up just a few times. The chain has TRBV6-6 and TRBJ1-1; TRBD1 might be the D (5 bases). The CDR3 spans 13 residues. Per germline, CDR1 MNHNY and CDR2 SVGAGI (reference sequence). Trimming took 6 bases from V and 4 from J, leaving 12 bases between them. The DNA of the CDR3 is TGTGCCAGCAGCCTACAGGCTTCCACTGAAGCTTTCTTT. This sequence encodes CASSLQASTEAFF.

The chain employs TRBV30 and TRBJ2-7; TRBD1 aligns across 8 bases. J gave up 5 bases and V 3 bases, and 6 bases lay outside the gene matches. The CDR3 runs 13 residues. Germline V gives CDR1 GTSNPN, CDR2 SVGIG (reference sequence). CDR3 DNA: TGTGCCTGGAGCCCGGACAGGGCCCACGAGCAGTACTTC. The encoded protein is CAWSPDRAHEQYF.

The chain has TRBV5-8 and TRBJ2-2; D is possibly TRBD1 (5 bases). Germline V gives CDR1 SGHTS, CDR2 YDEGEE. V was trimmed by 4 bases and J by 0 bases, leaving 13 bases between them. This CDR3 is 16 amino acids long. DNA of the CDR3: TGTGCCAGCAGCCCTAGGACACCGTCGAACACCGGGGAGCTGTTTTTT. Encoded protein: CASSPRTPSNTGELFF.

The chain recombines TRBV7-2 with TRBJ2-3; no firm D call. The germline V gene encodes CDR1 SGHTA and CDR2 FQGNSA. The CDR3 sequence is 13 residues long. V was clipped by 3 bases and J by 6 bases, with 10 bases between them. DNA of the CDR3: TGTGCCAGCAGCTTTATAGGTTGGGATACGCAGTATTTT. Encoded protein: CASSFIGWDTQYF.

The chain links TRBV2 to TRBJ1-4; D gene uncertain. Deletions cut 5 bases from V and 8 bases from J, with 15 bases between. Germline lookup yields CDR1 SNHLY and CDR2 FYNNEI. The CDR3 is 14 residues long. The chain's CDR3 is CASSQGQLGEKLFF. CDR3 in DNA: TGTGCCAGCAGTCAAGGCCAGCTGGGGGAAAAACTGTTTTTT.

Here the CDR3 DNA reads TGTGCCAGCCAGAATCCGAGCGGGAGGGCCACAGATACGCAGTATTTT. Translating gives CASQNPSGRATDTQYF. The chain employs TRBV28 and TRBJ2-3; 10 nucleotides agree with TRBD2. In germline, CDR1 is MDHEN, CDR2 SYDVKM. This CDR3 is 16 amino acids long. J lost 2 bases, V lost 8 bases, and 10 bases had no gene match.

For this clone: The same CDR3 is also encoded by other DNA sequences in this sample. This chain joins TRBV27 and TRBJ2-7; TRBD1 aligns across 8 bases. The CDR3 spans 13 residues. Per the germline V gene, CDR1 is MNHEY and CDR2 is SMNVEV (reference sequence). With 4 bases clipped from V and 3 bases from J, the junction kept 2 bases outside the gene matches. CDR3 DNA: TGTGCCAGCAGTTGGACAGGGAGCTACGAGCAGTACTTC. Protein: CASSWTGSYEQYF.

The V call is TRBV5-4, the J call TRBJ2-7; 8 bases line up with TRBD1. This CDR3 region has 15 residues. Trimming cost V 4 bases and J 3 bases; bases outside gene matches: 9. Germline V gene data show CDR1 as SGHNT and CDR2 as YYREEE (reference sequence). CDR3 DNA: TGTGCCAGCAGCCCTGGCGGGACAGGACTCTACGAGCAGTACTTC. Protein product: CASSPGGTGLYEQYF.

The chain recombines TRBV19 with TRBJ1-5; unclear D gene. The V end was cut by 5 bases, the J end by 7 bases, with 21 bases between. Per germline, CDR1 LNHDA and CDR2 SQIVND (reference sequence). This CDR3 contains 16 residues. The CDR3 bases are TGTGCCAGTAGTGACAAAGGGTGGGTGCCAAGGCAGCCCCAGCATTTT. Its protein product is CASSDKGWVPRQPQHF.

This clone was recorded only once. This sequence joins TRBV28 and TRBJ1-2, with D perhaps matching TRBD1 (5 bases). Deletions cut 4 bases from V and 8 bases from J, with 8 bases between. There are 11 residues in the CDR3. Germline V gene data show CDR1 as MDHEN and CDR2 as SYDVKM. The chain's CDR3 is CASSSGLGYTF. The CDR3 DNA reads TGTGCCAGCAGTTCAGGGTTGGGCTACACCTTC.

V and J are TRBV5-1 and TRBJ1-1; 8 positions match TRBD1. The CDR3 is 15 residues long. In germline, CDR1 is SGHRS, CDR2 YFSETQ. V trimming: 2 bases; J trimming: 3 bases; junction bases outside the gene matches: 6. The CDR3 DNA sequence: TGCGCCAGCAGCTTCACGGACAGGGAGGACACTGAAGCTTTCTTT. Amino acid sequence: CASSFTDREDTEAFF.

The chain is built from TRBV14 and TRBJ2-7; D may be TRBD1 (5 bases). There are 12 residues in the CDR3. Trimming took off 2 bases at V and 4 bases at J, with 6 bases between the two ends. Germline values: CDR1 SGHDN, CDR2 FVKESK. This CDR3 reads CASSQRGYEQYF. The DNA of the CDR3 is TGTGCCAGCAGCCAAAGGGGTTACGAGCAGTACTTC.

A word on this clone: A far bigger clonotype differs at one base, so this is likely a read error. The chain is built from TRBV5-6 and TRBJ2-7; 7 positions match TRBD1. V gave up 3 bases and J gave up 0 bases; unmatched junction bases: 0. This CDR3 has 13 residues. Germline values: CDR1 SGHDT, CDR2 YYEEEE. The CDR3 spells CASSWDSSYEQYF. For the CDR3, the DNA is TGTGCCAGCAGCTGGGACAGCTCCTACGAGCAGTACTTC.

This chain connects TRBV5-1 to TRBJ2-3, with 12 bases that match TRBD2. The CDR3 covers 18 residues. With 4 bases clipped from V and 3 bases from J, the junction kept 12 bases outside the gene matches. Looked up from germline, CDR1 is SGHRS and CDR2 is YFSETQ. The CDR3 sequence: CASSRRSSGLAGTDTQYF. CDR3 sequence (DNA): TGCGCCAGCAGCCGGAGATCGTCGGGACTAGCGGGTACAGATACGCAGTATTTT.

The CDR3 loop is CAWSSEWDEQFF. The CDR3 DNA is TGTGCCTGGAGTTCTGAGTGGGATGAGCAGTTCTTC. This chain joins TRBV30 and TRBJ2-1; no reliable D call. This CDR3 is built from 12 residues. The germline V and J ends were trimmed by 2 bases and 8 bases, with 10 bases remaining between them. The germline V gene encodes CDR1 GTSNPN and CDR2 SVGIG (reference sequence).

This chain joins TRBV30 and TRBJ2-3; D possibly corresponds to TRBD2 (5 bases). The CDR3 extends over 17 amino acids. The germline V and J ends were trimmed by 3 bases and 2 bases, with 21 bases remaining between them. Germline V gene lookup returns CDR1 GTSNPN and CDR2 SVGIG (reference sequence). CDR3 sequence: CAWRDSRSLDYTDTQYF. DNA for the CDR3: TGTGCCTGGAGGGACTCCCGTTCACTAGATTACACAGATACGCAGTATTTT.

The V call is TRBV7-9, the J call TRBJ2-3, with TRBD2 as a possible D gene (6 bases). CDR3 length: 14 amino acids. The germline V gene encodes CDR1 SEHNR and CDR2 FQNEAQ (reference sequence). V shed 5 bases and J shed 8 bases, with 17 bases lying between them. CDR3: CASSPIRETVTQYF. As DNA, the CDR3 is TGTGCCAGCAGCCCAATCCGGGAGACGGTTACGCAGTATTTT.